This TCR beta chain stems from a study of T-cell memory formation after mild COVID-19. This CDR3 region has 14 residues. The J segment lost 8 bases and the V segment lost 0 bases, leaving 5 bases of the junction unmatched. Looked up from germline, CDR1 is SGDLS and CDR2 is YYNGEE. One entry per CDR3 protein results from TCRdb running MiXCR on the 5' RACE reads. Here the sample spans about half a million distinct CDR3 sequences, 18% being singletons. This sequence was found in an adult woman who had mild COVID-19 (a few samples of this study predate the infection). Cell type and time point are not known. Sequencing was performed on PBMCs or a T cell subset sorted from them (not recorded which). The chain joins TRBV9 to TRBJ2-1; 7 bases are shared with TRBD2. The CDR3 loop is CASSVGGSNDEQFF. CDR3 DNA sequence: TGTGCCAGCAGCGTAGGCGGGAGTAACGATGAGCAGTTCTTC.